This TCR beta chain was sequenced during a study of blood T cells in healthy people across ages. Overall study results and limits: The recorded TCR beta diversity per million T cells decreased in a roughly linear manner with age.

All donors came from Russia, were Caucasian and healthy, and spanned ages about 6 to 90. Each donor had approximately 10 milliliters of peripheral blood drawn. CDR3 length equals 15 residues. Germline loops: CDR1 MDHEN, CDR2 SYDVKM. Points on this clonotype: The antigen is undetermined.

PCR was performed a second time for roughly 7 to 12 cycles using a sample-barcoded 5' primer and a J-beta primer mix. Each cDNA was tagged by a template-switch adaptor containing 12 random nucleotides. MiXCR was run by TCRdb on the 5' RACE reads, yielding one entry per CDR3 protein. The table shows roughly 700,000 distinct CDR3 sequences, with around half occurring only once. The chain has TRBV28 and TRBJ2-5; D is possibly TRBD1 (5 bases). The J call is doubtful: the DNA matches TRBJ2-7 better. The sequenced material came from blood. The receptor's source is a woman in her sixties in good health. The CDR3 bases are TGTGCCAGCAGTGATTTGCAGGGCAAGTTCTACGAGCAGTACTTC. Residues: CASSDLQGKFYEQYF.